These 29 T cell receptor beta chains originate from one sample sequenced in a study of T cell responses to AZD1222 COVID-19 vaccine. The data were produced by immunoSEQ multiplex PCR, yet TCRdb's version contains in-frame clones alone and is incomplete. Here the sample spans roughly 100,000 clones, approximately 88% being singletons. Sequenced material: peripheral blood, taken on day 0 of AZD1222 vaccination. The source is an adult in good health.

This clone was recorded a few times. This chain links TRBV7-6 with TRBJ2-7; D gene unclear. This CDR3 has 12 residues. V lost 2 bases and J 3 bases, leaving 5 bases between the germline ends. Germline CDR1 and CDR2: SGHVS and FNYEAQ. The CDR3 DNA reads TGTGCCAGCAGCTTATCGGGCTACGAGCAGTACTTC. Residues: CASSLSGYEQYF.

The gene calls are TRBV7-9 and TRBJ1-2, with D unclear. In germline, CDR1 is SEHNR, CDR2 FQNEAQ (reference sequence). CDR3 size: 15 residues. Trimming cost V 1 base and J 2 bases, with 11 bases left between them. The CDR3 DNA reads TGTGCCAGCAGCTTAGGTATAGGGATGAACTATGGCTACACCTTC. Protein: CASSLGIGMNYGYTF. Supplemented by reference TRBV7-9 and TRBJ1-2, the full variable domain reads DTGVSQNPRHKITKRGQNVTFRCDPISEHNRLYWYRQTLGQGPEFLTYFQNEAQLEKSRLLSDRFSAERPKGSFSTLEIQRTEQGDSAMYLCASSLGIGMNYGYTFGSGTRLTVV.

V and J are TRBV27 and TRBJ1-1, with D possibly matching TRBD1 (5 bases). Germline V gene sequence: CDR1 MNHEY, CDR2 SMNVEV (reference sequence). The germline V and J ends were trimmed by 8 bases and 4 bases, with 14 bases remaining between them. The CDR3 contains 13 residues. CDR3 in amino acids: CASGQNGGTEAFF. CDR3 sequence (DNA): TGTGCCAGCGGACAAAATGGTGGCACTGAAGCTTTCTTT.

This chain uses TRBV24-1 with TRBJ2-1, with TRBD1 identical over 10 bases. The CDR3 spans 15 residues. The J segment lost 9 bases and the V segment lost 6 bases, leaving 10 bases of the junction unmatched. Germline CDR1 and CDR2: KGHDR and SFDVKD. The CDR3 region has the DNA TGTGCCACCAGTCCTCCCGGGACAGGGGAACGTGAGCAGTTCTTC. Translation gives CATSPPGTGEREQFF.

This chain connects TRBV6-5 to TRBJ1-3; D gene uncertain. The V end lost 7 bases, the J end lost 3 bases, and 16 bases lay between the germline ends. Germline V gene lookup returns CDR1 MNHEY and CDR2 SVGAGI. This CDR3 comprises 15 residues. The CDR3 here is CASTFVSGVGNTIYF. The CDR3 bases are TGTGCCAGCACCTTTGTCAGCGGGGTTGGAAACACCATATATTTT.

This clone was counted once. The rearrangement uses TRBV12-3 or TRBV12-4 and TRBJ1-1; D is uncertain. The V and J ends lost 2 bases and 7 bases respectively, with 8 bases between them. The CDR3 sequence is 12 residues long. The CDR3 is CASSLISGEAFF. In nucleotides, the CDR3 is TGTGCCAGCAGTTTAATAAGTGGTGAAGCTTTCTTT.

V gene TRBV7-9 combines with J gene TRBJ2-7, with no clear D. V was pared by 9 bases and J by 3 bases, with 12 bases between. The CDR3 extends over 12 amino acids. Germline V CDR1 and CDR2: SEHNR, FQNEAQ (reference sequence). CDR3 loop: CASGDASYEQYF. CDR3 DNA sequence: TGTGCCAGTGGAGACGCCAGCTACGAGCAGTACTTC. Full variable domain (missing parts from reference TRBV7-9 and TRBJ2-7): DTGVSQNPRHKITKRGQNVTFRCDPISEHNRLYWYRQTLGQGPEFLTYFQNEAQLEKSRLLSDRFSAERPKGSFSTLEIQRTEQGDSAMYLCASGDASYEQYFGPGTRLTVT.

The genes are TRBV18 and TRBJ2-7; 15 bases are shared with TRBD2. This CDR3 region has 21 residues. Germline CDR1 KGHSH, CDR2 LQKENI. With V trimmed by 0 bases and J by 4 bases, 16 bases remained unmatched. CDR3 nucleotides: TGTGCCAGCTCACCACCCATCACAGAAGGACTAGCGGGAGGGCCCGTATACGAGCAGTACTTC. This sequence encodes CASSPPITEGLAGGPVYEQYF.

This rearrangement joins TRBV6-1 to TRBJ2-3, with a weak D call TRBD2 (6 bases). The germline V gene encodes CDR1 MNHNS and CDR2 SASEGT. Trimming pared 2 bases from V and 0 bases from J, leaving 12 bases between. The CDR3 is 16 amino acids. In DNA, the CDR3 is TGTGCCAGCAGTGAATGGGGGACTGGGAGCACAGATACGCAGTATTTT. Translated, it gives CASSEWGTGSTDTQYF.

The V call is TRBV10-3, the J call TRBJ2-4; D gene uncertain. Germline values: CDR1 ENHRY, CDR2 SYGVKD. The CDR3 is made up of 15 amino acids. With 3 bases removed from V and 8 bases from J, the gap between germline ends came to 17 bases. The CDR3 sequence is CAISDLGTSTDIQYF. The CDR3 DNA is TGTGCCATCAGTGATCTTGGAACCTCCACAGACATTCAGTACTTC.

The V and J genes are TRBV7-2 and TRBJ1-5; D gene uncertain. Germline CDR1 is SGHTA and CDR2 is FQGNSA. The CDR3 length is 15 residues. V lost 1 base and J lost 3, with 10 bases in between. The CDR3: CASSLGSGHNQPQHF. The DNA of the CDR3 is TGTGCCAGCAGCTTAGGTTCGGGCCACAATCAGCCCCAGCATTTT.

The chain uses TRBV9 and TRBJ2-1; maybe TRBD1 (6 bases). This CDR3 contains 12 residues. The V and J ends lost 3 bases and 7 bases respectively, with 8 bases between them. Germline CDR1 and CDR2: SGDLS and YYNGEE. Here the CDR3 reads CASSATGNEQFF. The CDR3 DNA follows: TGTGCCAGCAGCGCGACAGGAAATGAGCAGTTCTTC.

This rearrangement joins TRBV29-1 to TRBJ2-7; a possible D gene is TRBD2 (6 bases). V was shortened by 5 bases and J by 2 bases, with 19 bases between the two germline ends. Per the germline V gene, CDR1 is SQVTM and CDR2 is ANQGSEA. CDR3 size: 15 residues. CDR3 protein: CSVPGRHEGPYEQYF. The CDR3 DNA follows: TGCAGCGTTCCCGGGAGACACGAGGGCCCCTACGAGCAGTACTTC.

The gene calls are TRBV2 and TRBJ1-1; unclear D gene. Per the germline V gene, CDR1 is SNHLY and CDR2 is FYNNEI. V lost 1 base, J lost 10 bases, and 13 bases lay in between. The CDR3 is 13 amino acids. The CDR3 DNA is TGTGCCAGCAGTGAAGGGTTGAGGGTAACAGCTTTCTTT. Translated: CASSEGLRVTAFF.

The chain employs TRBV2 and TRBJ1-6, with 8 bases aligning to TRBD1. Germline V gene data show CDR1 as SNHLY and CDR2 as FYNNEI. Trimming removed 5 bases from V and 7 bases from J; junction bases left unmatched: 7. The CDR3 totals 15 residues. The DNA for the CDR3 is TGTGCCAGCAGTTTTGGACAGGGCGGGAATTCACCCCTCCACTTT. Translating it yields CASSFGQGGNSPLHF. The whole variable domain, filled in from reference TRBV2 and TRBJ1-6, reads EPEVTQTPSHQVTQMGQEVILRCVPISNHLYFYWYRQILGQKVEFLVSFYNNEISEKSEIFDDQFSVERPDGSNFTLKIRSTKLEDSAMYFCASSFGQGGNSPLHFGNGTRLTVT.

This chain links TRBV3-1 (or the pseudogene TRBV3-2) with TRBJ2-5; the D is unclear. Germline V gene lookup returns CDR1 LGHDT and CDR2 YNNKEL (reference sequence). The CDR3 totals 16 residues. V lost 1 base, J lost 4 bases, and 16 bases lay in between. The DNA for the CDR3 is TGTGCCAGCAGCCAAGGTTCTCTAGAAGGGCGAGAGACCCAGTACTTC. The encoded protein is CASSQGSLEGRETQYF.

This chain uses TRBV6-5 with TRBJ2-7; 10 bases are shared with TRBD2. The trim removed 5 bases at V and 4 bases at J, leaving 5 bases unmatched. The length of the CDR3 is 14 residues. The V gene's germline CDR1 is MNHEY and CDR2 SVGAGI. This CDR3 is CASSRTSGDYEQYF. The CDR3 region has the DNA TGTGCCAGCAGTCGGACTAGCGGAGATTACGAGCAGTACTTC.

The gene calls are TRBV4-1 and TRBJ1-5; the match to TRBD1 covers 10 bases. This CDR3 has 16 residues. Germline-derived CDR1 and CDR2 are MGHRA and YSYEKL. The V gene end was trimmed by 4 bases and the J gene end by 8 bases; junction bases not matched to a gene: 11. The CDR3 spells CASSLGTGAIGEPQHF. CDR3 DNA: TGCGCCAGCAGCCTAGGGACAGGGGCAATTGGCGAGCCCCAGCATTTT.

The chain links TRBV7-9 to TRBJ2-7, with 11 positions matching TRBD2. There are 15 residues in the CDR3. Germline V CDR1 and CDR2: SEHNR, FQNEAQ (reference sequence). J lost 3 bases, V lost 5 bases, and 6 bases had no gene match. The CDR3 region has the DNA TGTGCCAGCAGCCCAACGGGACTAGCGGACTACGAGCAGTACTTC. It translates to CASSPTGLADYEQYF.

The V and J genes are TRBV9 and TRBJ2-2; possibly TRBD2 for D (6 bases). The CDR3 is 15 residues long. V dropped 0 bases and J dropped 7 bases, with 13 bases sitting between them. CDR1 SGDLS and CDR2 YYNGEE come from the germline V gene. This chain's CDR3 is CASSVVGSGSGELFF. In DNA form, the CDR3 reads TGTGCCAGCAGCGTAGTCGGGAGTGGGAGCGGGGAGCTGTTTTTT.

This chain connects TRBV2 to TRBJ1-4, with D perhaps TRBD1 (5 bases). V shed 8 bases and J shed 7 bases, with 14 bases lying between them. Germline CDR1 is SNHLY and CDR2 is FYNNEI. CDR3 length: 13 amino acids. The CDR3 here is CASSGQRSEKLFF. CDR3 coding DNA: TGTGCCAGCTCGGGGCAGCGATCTGAAAAACTGTTTTTT.

J is TRBJ2-4 and V is TRBV28, with 7 bases that match TRBD1. V lost 6 bases and J lost 4; bases outside the gene matches: 6. Germline loops: CDR1 MDHEN, CDR2 SYDVKM. The CDR3 sequence is 14 residues long. The CDR3 is CASSPPGQKNIQYF. The CDR3 bases are TGTGCCAGCAGCCCTCCGGGACAGAAAAACATTCAGTACTTC.

This chain joins TRBV20-1 and TRBJ2-3, with 11 bases lining up with TRBD2. The germline gives CDR1 DFQATT, CDR2 SNEGSKA (reference sequence). The J segment lost 1 base and the V segment lost 3 bases, leaving 12 bases of the junction unmatched. This CDR3 has 18 residues. DNA of the CDR3: TGCAGTGCTAGTGGGGCACTAGCGGGGGTGGGGGGCACAGATACGCAGTATTTT. Translation gives CSASGALAGVGGTDTQYF.

Here the CDR3 reads CASSLSTSGRAADEQYF. CDR3 bases: TGCGCCAGCAGCTTGAGCACTAGCGGGAGGGCCGCTGACGAGCAGTACTTC. The chain couples TRBV5-1 to TRBJ2-7; 13 bases align to TRBD2. The junction had 9 bases not matched to a gene; V was cut back by 1 base and J by 5 bases. CDR1 SGHRS and CDR2 YFSETQ come from the germline V gene. The CDR3 has 17 amino acids. The full variable domain, completed using reference TRBV5-1 and TRBJ2-7, is KAGVTQTPRYLIKTRGQQVTLSCSPISGHRSVSWYQQTPGQGLQFLFEYFSETQRNKGNFPGRFSGRQFSNSRSEMNVSTLELGDSALYLCASSLSTSGRAADEQYFGPGTRLTVT.

The V and J genes are TRBV12-3 or TRBV12-4 and TRBJ1-1; TRBD1 matches 7 bases. Losses at the gene ends were 5 bases for V and 7 bases for J; bases not matched to a gene: 7. This CDR3 is 13 amino acids long. The chain's CDR3 is CASSPTGTGEAFF. CDR3 nucleotides: TGTGCCAGCAGTCCGACAGGGACGGGTGAAGCTTTCTTT.

The chain is built from TRBV7-2 and TRBJ2-7; the match to TRBD2 covers 10 bases. CDR3 length equals 14 residues. With V trimmed by 6 bases and J by 4 bases, 6 bases remained unmatched. The germline CDR1 and CDR2 sequences are SGHTA and FQGNSA. The CDR3 loop reads CASRPIAGGYEQYF. The DNA of the CDR3 is TGTGCCAGCAGACCCATAGCGGGGGGATACGAGCAGTACTTC.

The V and J genes are TRBV10-3 and TRBJ2-5, with D possibly being TRBD1 (5 bases). This CDR3 comprises 14 residues. Germline lookup yields CDR1 ENHRY and CDR2 SYGVKD. V lost 4 bases, J lost 3 bases, and 12 bases lay in between. CDR3 amino acids: CAISGKGAEETQYF. The CDR3 coding sequence is TGTGCCATCAGTGGGAAAGGGGCGGAAGAGACCCAGTACTTC.

The rearrangement links TRBV24-1 to TRBJ1-5; tentatively, D is TRBD1 (5 bases). The V and J ends lost 4 bases and 6 bases respectively, with 12 bases between them. Germline loops: CDR1 KGHDR, CDR2 SFDVKD. CDR3 length equals 14 residues. The CDR3 reads CATSDWGSGQPQHF. Here the CDR3 DNA reads TGTGCCACCAGTGACTGGGGGTCGGGTCAGCCCCAGCATTTT.

The genes are TRBV6-5 and TRBJ2-3; D might be TRBD1 (6 bases). The germline gives CDR1 MNHEY, CDR2 SVGAGI. This CDR3 region has 13 residues. Deletions cut 6 bases from V and 3 bases from J, with 10 bases between. The CDR3 DNA reads TGTGCCAGCAGGTTGACAGGAACAGATACGCAGTATTTT. It encodes CASRLTGTDTQYF.